Each of the 8 T cell receptor beta chains below was sequenced from the same sample in a study of blood T cell repertoires in COVID-19. Profiled with immunoSEQ multiplex PCR; TCRdb holds only in-frame clones, not every one. The sample lists fewer than 150,000 clones; around 85% were seen once. Sequenced: peripheral blood. These receptors were taken from a human donor in a cohort sampled during active COVID-19.

This rearrangement joins TRBV15 to TRBJ1-2; D is perhaps TRBD1 (5 bases). Looked up from germline, CDR1 is LNHNV and CDR2 is YYDKDF (reference sequence). Trimming pared 2 bases from V and 1 base from J, leaving 8 bases between. This CDR3 has 14 amino acids. The CDR3 sequence: CATSRTGLNYGYTF. CDR3 DNA: TGTGCCACCAGCAGAACAGGCCTTAACTATGGCTACACCTTC.

V and J are TRBV6-6 and TRBJ2-1; 12 bases match TRBD2. The V and J ends lost 7 bases and 7 bases, in that order; junction bases with no gene match: 8. From germline, CDR1 is MNHNY and CDR2 SVGAGI (reference sequence). CDR3 length: 15 amino acids. DNA for the CDR3: TGTGCCAGCAAACCTCTAGCGGGAGGGCCAAATGAGCAGTTCTTC. Protein: CASKPLAGGPNEQFF.

V is TRBV7-9 and J is TRBJ2-2; D is ambiguous. This CDR3 is built from 15 residues. Germline V gives CDR1 SEHNR, CDR2 FQNEAQ (reference sequence). Trimming pared 1 base from V and 4 bases from J, leaving 10 bases between. For the CDR3, the DNA is TGTGCCAGCAGCTTAGATGTCCGGTCCACCGGGGAGCTGTTTTTT. It specifies CASSLDVRSTGELFF.

This clone has only one observation. The rearrangement uses TRBV6-4 and TRBJ2-5, with TRBD2 matching 8 bases. Germline V gene sequence: CDR1 MRHNA, CDR2 SNTAGT. This CDR3 has 13 residues. Trimming cost V 4 bases and J 5 bases; bases outside gene matches: 3. The CDR3 spells CASSVGGGETQYF. In DNA, the CDR3 is TGTGCCAGCAGTGTCGGCGGGGGGGAGACCCAGTACTTC.

The chain combines TRBV7-2 with TRBJ2-1; D is ambiguous. Trimming pared 2 bases from V and 9 bases from J, leaving 14 bases between. The V gene's germline CDR1 is SGHTA and CDR2 FQGNSA. The length of the CDR3 is 14 residues. CDR3 nucleotide sequence: TGTGCCAGCAGCTTAATAAGCTACTCCACTGAGCAGTTCTTC. Protein: CASSLISYSTEQFF.

The chain carries TRBV5-4 and TRBJ1-1; maybe TRBD1 (5 bases). The CDR3 totals 14 residues. Per germline, CDR1 SGHNT and CDR2 YYREEE (reference sequence). The ends were cut back, 4 bases at V and 1 base at J, with 11 bases in the middle. CDR3 protein: CASSTQTGNTEAFF. The CDR3 DNA sequence: TGTGCCAGCAGCACCCAAACAGGGAACACTGAAGCTTTCTTT. Full variable domain (missing parts from reference TRBV5-4 and TRBJ1-1): ETGVTQSPTHLIKTRGQQVTLRCSSQSGHNTVSWYQQALGQGPQFIFQYYREEENGRGNFPPRFSGLQFPNYSSELNVNALELDDSALYLCASSTQTGNTEAFFGQGTRLTVV.

This clone appeared a single time. This rearrangement joins TRBV5-5 to TRBJ1-1; D unresolved. Trimming pared 1 base from V and 2 bases from J, leaving 9 bases between. Germline values: CDR1 SGHKS, CDR2 YYEKEE (reference sequence). The CDR3 is 14 amino acids. The CDR3 spells CASSLIDINTEAFF. The CDR3 region has the DNA TGTGCCAGCAGCTTGATCGACATCAACACTGAAGCTTTCTTT.

Worth noting for this clone: The junction differs from germline at one of its ends, possibly a read error. The chain has TRBV5-1 and TRBJ2-7; TRBD1 matches 9 bases. The germline gives CDR1 SGHRS, CDR2 YFSETQ. The CDR3 contains 14 residues. CDR3 protein: CASSGGTGSSEQYF. As DNA, the CDR3 is TGCGCCAGCAGTGGGGGGACAGGGTCCTCCGAGCAGTACTTC.